The T cell receptor (beta chain) under discussion was sequenced for a study of T-cell reconstitution after alpha-beta-depleted transplantation in children. Study-wide findings and caveats: Some patients' high day-60 TCRbeta diversity was attributed to recipient cells surviving conditioning. Approximately two months post-transplant, alpha-beta T cells reportedly originated from several hundred expanded graft clones. T cells produced anew were the main source of T-cell counts and diversity one year after transplant.

In germline, CDR1 is DFQATT, CDR2 SNEGSKA (reference sequence). Trimming cost V 4 bases and J 6 bases, with 37 bases left between them. This CDR3 is built from 21 residues. This clonotype was observed a few times. Antigen specificity is unknown. Unique molecular identifiers were incorporated when the TCRbeta library was constructed. One entry per CDR3 protein, called by TCRdb with MiXCR from the PCR reads. Among approximately 650,000 distinct CDR3 sequences, less than 15% were seen once, and the ten largest hold around 0.8%. The V call is TRBV20-1, the J call TRBJ2-1; D possibly matches TRBD1 or TRBD2 (7 bases each). The input for sequencing was PBMCs, taken before TCRalphabeta/CD19-depleted stem cell transplant. The receptor was derived from a girl aged 2 to 10 with congenital amegakaryocytic thrombocytopenia, due to receive a stem cell transplant. The CDR3 protein is CSAIQYRDSTRAGRGVNEQFF. The CDR3 DNA reads TGCAGTGCTATCCAATATAGGGACAGCACCCGAGCGGGAAGGGGGGTCAATGAGCAGTTCTTC.